The entry below describes one T cell receptor (beta chain). Germline values: CDR1 LNHNV, CDR2 YYDKDF (reference sequence). This CDR3 is 13 amino acids long. V was clipped by 0 bases and J by 8 bases, with 8 bases between them. The data originate from a study of T cell changes during pregnancy in multiple sclerosis. The assay was immunoSEQ multiplex PCR, and TCRdb's table has in-frame clones only and misses some. The sample includes approximately 40,000 clones, more than 85% seen only once; the top ten take 5% to 6%. The clonotype comes from a female donor with multiple sclerosis, enrolled in a pregnancy study. Sequences were derived from CD8+ T cells from peripheral blood mononuclear cells, sampled in the third trimester of pregnancy. The chain is built from TRBV15 and TRBJ2-1, with no clear D. In nucleotides, the CDR3 is TGTGCCACCAGCAGAGATCTCGCGGATGAGCAGTTCTTC. Translated, it gives CATSRDLADEQFF.